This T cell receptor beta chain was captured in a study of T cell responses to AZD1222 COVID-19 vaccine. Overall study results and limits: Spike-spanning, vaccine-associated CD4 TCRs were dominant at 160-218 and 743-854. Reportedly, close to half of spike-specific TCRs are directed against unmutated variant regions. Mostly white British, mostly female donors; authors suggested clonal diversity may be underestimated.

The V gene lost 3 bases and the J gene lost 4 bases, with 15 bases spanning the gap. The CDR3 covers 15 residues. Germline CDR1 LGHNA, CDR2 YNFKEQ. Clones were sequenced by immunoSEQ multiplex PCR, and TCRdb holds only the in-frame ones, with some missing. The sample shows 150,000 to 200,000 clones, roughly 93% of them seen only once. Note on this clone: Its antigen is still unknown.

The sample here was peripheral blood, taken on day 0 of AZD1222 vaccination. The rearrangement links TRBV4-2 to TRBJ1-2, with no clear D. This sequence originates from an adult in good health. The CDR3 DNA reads TGTGCCAGCAGCCACTTGGGAGCAAACCGCTATGGCTACACCTTC. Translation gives CASSHLGANRYGYTF.